The rows below give T cell receptor beta chains drawn from one sample of a study of blood T cell repertoires in COVID-19. The assay was immunoSEQ multiplex PCR, and TCRdb's table has in-frame clones only and misses some. Of 200,000 or so clones in the sample, roughly nine tenths were seen once. Sequenced: peripheral blood. The receptors here all came from a woman in her 50s with acute or convalescent COVID-19. The CDR3 runs from the conserved cysteine through the conserved F or W. Each record gives: D gene, J gene, clone size, V gene, CDR3 DNA, CDR3 protein. A D gene is named only where the DNA matches it firmly. Expanded clones get a size class; other rows say once, few or many, or leave the size out.

D gene: TRBD1
J gene: TRBJ1-6
clone size: once
V gene: TRBV9
CDR3 DNA: TGTGCCAGCAGCGCGCGCGGGACAGGTGATAATTCACCCCTCCACTTT
CDR3 protein: CASSARGTGDNSPLHF

D gene: .
J gene: TRBJ1-1
clone size: .
V gene: TRBV7-9
CDR3 DNA: TGTGCCAGCAGCCCCCCTACCTTT
CDR3 protein: CASSPPTF

D gene: TRBD2
J gene: TRBJ2-5
clone size: .
V gene: TRBV5-5
CDR3 DNA: TGTGCCAGCAGCCCTGCGAGCGGGGGGATCCAAGAGACCCAGTACTTC
CDR3 protein: CASSPASGGIQETQYF

D gene: TRBD2
J gene: TRBJ2-7
clone size: .
V gene: TRBV2
CDR3 DNA: TGTGCCAGCAGTGAACGTAGCGGGACGGTCCACGAGCAGTACTTC
CDR3 protein: CASSERSGTVHEQYF

D gene: .
J gene: TRBJ1-4
clone size: few
V gene: TRBV18
CDR3 DNA: TGTGCCAGCTCATCTGACCCGGGAGGTAATGAAAAACTGTTTTTT
CDR3 protein: CASSSDPGGNEKLFF

D gene: .
J gene: TRBJ2-5
clone size: .
V gene: TRBV3-1/TRBV3-2
CDR3 DNA: TGTGCCAGCAGCCCACTCCATGATCCGTACCAAGAGACCCAGTACTTC
CDR3 protein: CASSPLHDPYQETQYF

D gene: TRBD1
J gene: TRBJ1-6
clone size: few
V gene: TRBV4-3
CDR3 DNA: TGCGCCAGCAGCCAAGACCCACAGGGGGTAGGGTCCTATAATTCACCCCTCCACTTT
CDR3 protein: CASSQDPQGVGSYNSPLHF

D gene: .
J gene: TRBJ1-2
clone size: .
V gene: TRBV19
CDR3 DNA: TGTGCCAGTAGTTTTATTCAGGGAATCAACTATGGCTACACCTTC
CDR3 protein: CASSFIQGINYGYTF

D gene: .
J gene: TRBJ2-2
clone size: few
V gene: TRBV2
CDR3 DNA: TGTGCCAGCAGTCAGGTCCACACCGGGGAGCTGTTTTTT
CDR3 protein: CASSQVHTGELFF

D gene: .
J gene: TRBJ1-1
clone size: few
V gene: TRBV10-3
CDR3 DNA: TGTGCCATCAGTGAGACTTTGAACACTGAAGCTTTCTTT
CDR3 protein: CAISETLNTEAFF

D gene: .
J gene: TRBJ2-1
clone size: .
V gene: TRBV11-2
CDR3 DNA: TGTGCCAGCAGCTTTCTTCAGCGGACTACCTACAATGAGCAGTTCTTC
CDR3 protein: CASSFLQRTTYNEQFF

D gene: .
J gene: TRBJ2-1
clone size: .
V gene: TRBV5-4
CDR3 DNA: TGTGCCAGCAGCTTGGGTGCGGACTCCTACAATGAGCAGTTCTTC
CDR3 protein: CASSLGADSYNEQFF

D gene: .
J gene: TRBJ1-5
clone size: .
V gene: TRBV9
CDR3 DNA: TGTGCCAGCAGCGTAGAACCGGATCAGCCCCAGCATTTT
CDR3 protein: CASSVEPDQPQHF

D gene: .
J gene: TRBJ2-1
clone size: .
V gene: TRBV7-2
CDR3 DNA: TGTGCCAGCAGCTTCTTTAACAATGAGCAGTTCTTC
CDR3 protein: CASSFFNNEQFF

D gene: TRBD1
J gene: TRBJ2-3
clone size: once
V gene: TRBV4-3
CDR3 DNA: TGCGCCAGCAGCCAAAACAGGGGGCAAACAGATACGCAGTATTTT
CDR3 protein: CASSQNRGQTDTQYF

D gene: TRBD1
J gene: TRBJ1-3
clone size: once
V gene: TRBV9
CDR3 DNA: TGTGCCAGCAGCGGGGGACAGGGACTCTCTGGAAACACCATATATTTT
CDR3 protein: CASSGGQGLSGNTIYF

D gene: TRBD1
J gene: TRBJ1-2
clone size: .
V gene: TRBV6-5
CDR3 DNA: TGTGCCAGCAGTAGACAGGGAGCCTATGGCTACACCTTC
CDR3 protein: CASSRQGAYGYTF

D gene: .
J gene: TRBJ2-3
clone size: .
V gene: TRBV18
CDR3 DNA: TGTGCCAGCTCACCTAAGGGGGATACGCAGTATTTT
CDR3 protein: CASSPKGDTQYF

D gene: .
J gene: TRBJ2-1
clone size: .
V gene: TRBV5-1
CDR3 DNA: TGCGCCAGCAGCTTGCCCCTTAATGAGCAGTTCTTC
CDR3 protein: CASSLPLNEQFF

D gene: .
J gene: TRBJ1-2
clone size: .
V gene: TRBV29-1
CDR3 DNA: TGCAGCGTTGATTGGTGGGGCCGGGGCTACACCTTC
CDR3 protein: CSVDWWGRGYTF